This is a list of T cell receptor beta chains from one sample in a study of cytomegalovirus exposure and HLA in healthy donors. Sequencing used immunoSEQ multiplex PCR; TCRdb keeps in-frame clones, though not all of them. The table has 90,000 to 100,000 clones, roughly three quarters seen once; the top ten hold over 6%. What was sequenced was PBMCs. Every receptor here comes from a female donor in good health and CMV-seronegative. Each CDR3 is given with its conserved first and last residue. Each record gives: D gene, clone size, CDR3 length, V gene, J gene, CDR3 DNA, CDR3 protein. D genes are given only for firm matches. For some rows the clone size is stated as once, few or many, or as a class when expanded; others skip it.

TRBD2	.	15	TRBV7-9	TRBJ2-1	TGTGCCAGCAGCCCGAGCGGGGGCTCCTACAATGAGCAGTTCTTC	CASSPSGGSYNEQFF
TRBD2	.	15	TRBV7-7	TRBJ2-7	TGTGCTAGCAGCTTGGGACTAGCGGGAGTCCACGAGCAGTACTTC	CASSLGLAGVHEQYF
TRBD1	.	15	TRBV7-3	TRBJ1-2	TGTGCCAGCAGCACCCGGGACAGGCCTAACTATGGCTACACCTTC	CASSTRDRPNYGYTF
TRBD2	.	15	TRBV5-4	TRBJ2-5	TGTGCCAGCAGCTTATGGTCAGCGGGGGGGGAGACCCAGTACTTC	CASSLWSAGGETQYF
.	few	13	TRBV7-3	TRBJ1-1	TGTGCCAGCAGCCCCACAGGGAACACTGAAGCTTTCTTT	CASSPTGNTEAFF
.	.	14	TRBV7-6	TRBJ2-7	TGTGCCAGCAGCCCCGGGAGTTTGACCTACGAGCAGTACTTC	CASSPGSLTYEQYF
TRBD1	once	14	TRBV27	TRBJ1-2	TGTGCCAGCAGTCCGGGACAGGGGGCTTATGGCTACACCTTC	CASSPGQGAYGYTF
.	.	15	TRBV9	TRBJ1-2	TGTGCCAGCAGCGTAGATGGAGGGGCTCCCTATGGCTACACCTTC	CASSVDGGAPYGYTF
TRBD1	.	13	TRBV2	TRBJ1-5	TGTGCCAGCAGAGACAGGGACAGTCAGCCCCAGCATTTT	CASRDRDSQPQHF
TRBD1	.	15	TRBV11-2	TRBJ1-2	TGTGCCAGCAGCTTGCGACAGGGGTGGAGATATGGCTACACCTTC	CASSLRQGWRYGYTF
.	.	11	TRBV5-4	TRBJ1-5	TGTGCCAGCAGCCTCTCGGGGCCCCAGCATTTT	CASSLSGPQHF
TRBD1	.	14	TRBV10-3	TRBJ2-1	TGTGCCATCACCCCGGGACAGGGTTGGAATGAGCAGTTCTTC	CAITPGQGWNEQFF
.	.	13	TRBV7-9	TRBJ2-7	TGTGCCAGCAGCCAGAATACAGAATACGAGCAGTACTTC	CASSQNTEYEQYF
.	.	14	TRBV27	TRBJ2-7	TGTGCCAGCAGTTTAGGGCAGGGTAGGGTCGAGCAGTACTTC	CASSLGQGRVEQYF
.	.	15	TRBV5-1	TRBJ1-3	TGCGCCAGCAGCTCCGACAGGTTCTCTGGAAACACCATATATTTT	CASSSDRFSGNTIYF
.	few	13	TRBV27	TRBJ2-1	TGTGCCAGCAACCCAAGTTCAAGCGGTGAGCAGTTCTTC	CASNPSSSGEQFF
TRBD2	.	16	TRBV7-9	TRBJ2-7	TGTGCCAGCAGCCCAATGGGGACTAGCGGGAGACTCGAGCAGTACTTC	CASSPMGTSGRLEQYF
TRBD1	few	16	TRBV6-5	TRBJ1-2	TGTGCCAGCAGTTACCGCCCCTTGGGACAGAACTATGGCTACACCTTC	CASSYRPLGQNYGYTF
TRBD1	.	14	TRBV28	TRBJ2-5	TGTGCCAGCAGTTTAATCGGGACAGCAGAGACCCAGTACTTC	CASSLIGTAETQYF
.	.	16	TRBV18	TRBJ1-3	TGTGCCAGCTCACAATCGAACCTGGCGGCGGGAAACACCATATATTTT	CASSQSNLAAGNTIYF
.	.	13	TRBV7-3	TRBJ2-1	TGTGCCAGCAGCTTAAATACTAGAGGTGAGCAGTTCTTC	CASSLNTRGEQFF
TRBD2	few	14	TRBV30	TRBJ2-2	TGTGCCTGGAGTGTCGGGGGGGGTGGCGGGGAGCTGTTTTTT	CAWSVGGGGGELFF
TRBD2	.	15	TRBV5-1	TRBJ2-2	TGCGCCAGCAGGACAGCGGGAGGGAGGACCGGGGAGCTGTTTTTT	CASRTAGGRTGELFF
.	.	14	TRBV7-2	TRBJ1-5	TGTGCCAGCAGCTCGGGACGGGAGGGTCAGCCCCAGCATTTT	CASSSGREGQPQHF
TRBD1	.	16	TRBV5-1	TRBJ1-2	TGCGCCAGCAGCTTTTCCGGGACAGGAGCTAACTATGGCTACACCTTC	CASSFSGTGANYGYTF
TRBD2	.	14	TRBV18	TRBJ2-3	TGTGCCAGCTCACCCCTAGCGGTCACAGATACGCAGTATTTT	CASSPLAVTDTQYF
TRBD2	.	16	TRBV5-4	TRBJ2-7	TGTGCCAGCAGCTCGCCGCGACTAGCGGGAGTAGAAGAGCAGTACTTC	CASSSPRLAGVEEQYF
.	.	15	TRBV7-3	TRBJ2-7	TGTGCCAGCAGCTTCCAGGGAGTGACAAGGGGGGAGCAGTACTTC	CASSFQGVTRGEQYF
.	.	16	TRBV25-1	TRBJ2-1	TGTGCCAGCAGTGAGGCGCATGTGGACAGTTCAAATGAGCAGTTCTTC	CASSEAHVDSSNEQFF
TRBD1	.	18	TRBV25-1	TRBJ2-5	TGTGCCAGCAGTGCCCAAACCCCGGGACAGGGACGAACGGAGACCCAGTACTTC	CASSAQTPGQGRTETQYF